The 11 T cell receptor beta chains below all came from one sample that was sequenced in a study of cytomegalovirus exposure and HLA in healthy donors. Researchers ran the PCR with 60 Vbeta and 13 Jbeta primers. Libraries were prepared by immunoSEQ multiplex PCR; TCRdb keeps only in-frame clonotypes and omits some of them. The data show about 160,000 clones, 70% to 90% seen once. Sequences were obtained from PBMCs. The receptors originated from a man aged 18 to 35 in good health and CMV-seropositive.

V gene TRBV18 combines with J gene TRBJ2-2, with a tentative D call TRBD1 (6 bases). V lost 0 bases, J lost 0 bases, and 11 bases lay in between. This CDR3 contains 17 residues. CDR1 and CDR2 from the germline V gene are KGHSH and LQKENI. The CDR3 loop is CASSPPMGAANTGELFF. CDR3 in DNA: TGTGCCAGCTCACCACCGATGGGGGCAGCGAACACCGGGGAGCTGTTTTTT.

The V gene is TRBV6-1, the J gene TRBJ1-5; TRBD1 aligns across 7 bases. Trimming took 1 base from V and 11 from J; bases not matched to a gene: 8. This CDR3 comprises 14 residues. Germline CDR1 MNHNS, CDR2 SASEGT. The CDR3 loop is CASSEVGTQGAQHF. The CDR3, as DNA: TGTGCCAGCAGTGAAGTAGGTACCCAGGGGGCCCAGCATTTT.

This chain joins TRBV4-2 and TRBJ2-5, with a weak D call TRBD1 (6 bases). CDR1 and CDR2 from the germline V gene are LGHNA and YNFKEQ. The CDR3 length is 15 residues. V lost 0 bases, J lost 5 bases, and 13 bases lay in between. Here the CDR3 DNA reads TGTGCCAGCAGCCAAGATCACAGGGACGAGGAGACCCAGTACTTC. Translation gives CASSQDHRDEETQYF.

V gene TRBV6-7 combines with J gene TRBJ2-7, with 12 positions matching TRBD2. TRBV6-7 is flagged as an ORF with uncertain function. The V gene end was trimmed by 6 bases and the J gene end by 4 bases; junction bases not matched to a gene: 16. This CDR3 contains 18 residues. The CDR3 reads CASSLLGLLAGGRYEQYF. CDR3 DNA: TGTGCCAGCAGCCTACTTGGGCTCCTAGCGGGGGGGAGGTACGAGCAGTACTTC.

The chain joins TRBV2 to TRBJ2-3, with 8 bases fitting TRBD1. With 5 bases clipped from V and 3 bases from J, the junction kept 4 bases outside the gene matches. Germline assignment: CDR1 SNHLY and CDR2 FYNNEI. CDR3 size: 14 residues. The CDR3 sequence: CASSPTGGTDTQYF. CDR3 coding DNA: TGTGCCAGCAGTCCTACAGGGGGGACAGATACGCAGTATTTT.

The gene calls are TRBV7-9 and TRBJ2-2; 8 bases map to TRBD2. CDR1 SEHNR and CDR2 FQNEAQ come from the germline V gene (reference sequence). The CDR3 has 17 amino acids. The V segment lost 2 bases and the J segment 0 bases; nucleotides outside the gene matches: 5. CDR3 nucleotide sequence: TGTGCCAGCAGCTTACCCTTAGCGGGGCCGAACACCGGGGAGCTGTTTTTT. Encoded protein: CASSLPLAGPNTGELFF.

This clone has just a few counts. The DNA for the CDR3 is TGTGCCAGCAGCCGGGACAGGGGAAGCGAGCAGTACTTC. This translates into CASSRDRGSEQYF. This chain joins TRBV11-3 and TRBJ2-7, with 10 bases matching TRBD1. CDR1 is SGHNT and CDR2 is YENEEA in the germline V gene. J was trimmed by 6 bases and V by 5 bases; bases with no gene match: 4. This CDR3 has 13 residues.

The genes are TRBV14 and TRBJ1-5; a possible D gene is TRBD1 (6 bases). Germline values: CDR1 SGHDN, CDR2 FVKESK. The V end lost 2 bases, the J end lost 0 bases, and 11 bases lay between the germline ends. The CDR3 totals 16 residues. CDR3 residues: CASSQPRQDSNQPQHF. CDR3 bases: TGTGCCAGCAGCCAACCTCGACAGGATAGCAATCAGCCCCAGCATTTT.

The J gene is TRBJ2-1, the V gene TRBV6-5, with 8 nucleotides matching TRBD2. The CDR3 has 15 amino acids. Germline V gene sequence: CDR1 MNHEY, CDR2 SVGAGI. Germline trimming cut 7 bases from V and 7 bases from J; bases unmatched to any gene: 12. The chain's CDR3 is CASNALGGAGNEQFF. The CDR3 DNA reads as TGTGCCAGCAATGCACTCGGGGGGGCCGGGAATGAGCAGTTCTTC.

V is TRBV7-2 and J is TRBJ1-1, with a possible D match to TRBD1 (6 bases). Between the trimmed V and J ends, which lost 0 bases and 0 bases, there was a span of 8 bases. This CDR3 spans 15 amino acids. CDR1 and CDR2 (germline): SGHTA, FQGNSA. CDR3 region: CASSLAGTLNTEAFF. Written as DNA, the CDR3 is TGTGCCAGCAGCTTAGCCGGGACATTGAACACTGAAGCTTTCTTT.

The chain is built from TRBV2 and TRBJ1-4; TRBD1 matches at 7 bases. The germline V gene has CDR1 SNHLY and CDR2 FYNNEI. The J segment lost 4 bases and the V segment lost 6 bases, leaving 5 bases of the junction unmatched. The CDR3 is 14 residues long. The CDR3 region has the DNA TGTGCCAGCAGCGGGGACAGATATAATGAAAAACTGTTTTTT. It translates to CASSGDRYNEKLFF.